The rows below give T cell receptor beta chains drawn from one sample of a study of T and B cells in COVID-19 patients. Each CDR3 protein is one row after TCRdb ran MiXCR on the multiplex PCR reads. This table holds about 7,000 distinct CDR3 sequences, approximately 22% found once. The sample taken for sequencing was blood. The source of these receptors is a human donor who had recovered from COVID-19. Both conserved end residues are part of each CDR3. The D gene is left open where the match is weak. Not every row has a clone size; where given, it reads once, few, many or a size class.

TRBD1,-,TRBJ2-3,TRBV5-5,CASSAGQGTDTQYF,TGTGCCAGCAGCGCGGGACAGGGCACAGATACGCAGTATTTT
-,-,TRBJ1-5,TRBV19,CASSILQGLSGRYQPQHF,TGTGCCAGTAGTATACTCCAGGGGTTGTCGGGACGCTATCAGCCCCAGCATTTT
-,-,TRBJ2-2,TRBV6-5,CATPGEHRGAVF,TGTGCCACCCCGGGGGAGCACCGGGGAGCTGTTTTT
-,once,TRBJ1-6,TRBV2,CASSQESSYNSPLHF,TGTGCCAGCAGTCAAGAAAGCTCCTATAATTCACCCCTCCACTTT
-,-,TRBJ1-4,TRBV5-1,CASSPGGAVLNEKLFF,TGCGCCAGCAGCCCCGGGGGGGCAGTGCTTAATGAAAAACTGTTTTTT
-,medium-sized,TRBJ1-1,TRBV27,CASSLGQTNTEAFF,TGTGCCAGCAGTTTAGGGCAGACGAACACTGAAGCTTTCTTT
-,-,TRBJ2-7,TRBV20-1,CSARIQRGPVAEQYF,TGCAGTGCTAGGATTCAACGTGGGCCGGTTGCGGAGCAGTACTTC
-,medium-sized,TRBJ2-3,TRBV19,CASSIRGSTDTQYF,TGTGCCAGTAGTATACGGGGGAGCACAGATACGCAGTATTTT
TRBD1,few,TRBJ2-7,TRBV7-2,CASTRDRGPYEQYF,TGTGCCAGCACCCGGGACAGGGGGCCCTACGAGCAGTACTTC
TRBD2,few,TRBJ2-2,TRBV24-1,CATSDTTSGGNTGELFF,TGTGCCACCAGTGACACCACTAGCGGGGGAAACACCGGGGAGCTGTTTTTT
TRBD2,-,TRBJ2-3,TRBV5-1,CASSSNSGGRGDTQYF,TGCGCCAGCAGCAGTAATAGCGGGGGCCGGGGGGATACGCAGTATTTT
-,medium-sized,TRBJ2-1,TRBV6-6,CAVGGRPYNEQFF,TGTGCCGTCGGGGGCCGACCCTACAATGAGCAGTTCTTC
TRBD2,-,TRBJ2-1,TRBV4-2,CASSPRAGTSGAYEQFF,TGTGCCAGCAGCCCCAGAGCCGGGACTAGCGGGGCATATGAGCAGTTCTTC
TRBD2,-,TRBJ2-5,TRBV15,CATSGTSGVQETQYF,TGTGCCACCAGCGGGACTAGCGGGGTCCAAGAGACCCAGTACTTC
-,many,TRBJ1-1,TRBV6-5,CASSYSSSRRGTEAFF,TGTGCCAGCAGTTACTCCTCTAGTCGACGGGGGACTGAAGCTTTCTTT
-,medium-sized,TRBJ2-2,TRBV18,CASSRDNAAGELFF,TGTGCCAGCTCAAGGGACAATGCCGCCGGGGAGCTGTTTTTT
-,-,TRBJ1-2,TRBV28,CAALGGKGRYTF,TGTGCCGCGCTGGGGGGGAAAGGGCGCTACACCTTC
-,few,TRBJ2-1,TRBV5-5,CASSWGADYPPYNEQFF,TGTGCCAGCAGCTGGGGGGCAGACTACCCCCCCTACAATGAGCAGTTCTTC
TRBD1,-,TRBJ2-1,TRBV7-2,CASSWTGRNEQFF,TGTGCCAGCAGCTGGACAGGGCGCAATGAGCAGTTCTTC
-,few,TRBJ2-3,TRBV10-3,CVTRSGGFTDTQYF,TGCGTAACCCGGTCGGGGGGCTTTACAGATACGCAGTATTTT
-,-,TRBJ1-4,TRBV28,CASRGGLGEKLFF,TGTGCCAGCAGGGGGGGGCTCGGTGAAAAACTGTTTTTT
TRBD1,medium-sized,TRBJ2-6,TRBV5-6,CASSLWTSPGQNSGANVLTF,TGTGCCAGCAGCTTGTGGACATCACCGGGACAGAACTCTGGGGCCAACGTCCTGACTTTC
-,few,TRBJ1-1,TRBV7-2,CASSSGGVEAFF,TGTGCCAGCAGCTCGGGGGGGGTTGAAGCTTTCTTT
-,medium-sized,TRBJ1-4,TRBV6-5,CASSYRRAGRGEKLFF,TGTGCCAGCAGTTACCGGAGGGCCGGCCGGGGTGAAAAACTGTTTTTT
-,many,TRBJ1-5,TRBV12-3/TRBV12-4,CASRGDGNQPQHF,TGTGCCAGCAGGGGGGACGGGAATCAGCCCCAGCATTTT
-,medium-sized,TRBJ2-4,TRBV6-5,CASSKDPLAKNIQYF,TGTGCCAGCAGTAAGGACCCCCTAGCCAAAAACATTCAGTACTTC
TRBD2,-,TRBJ2-1,TRBV4-2,CASSQDHERGGSYNEQFF,TGTGCCAGCAGCCAAGATCACGAGCGGGGGGGGTCCTACAATGAGCAGTTCTTC
TRBD1,once,TRBJ1-4,TRBV6-5,CASSSTGVGEKLFF,TGTGCCAGCAGTTCGACAGGGGTCGGTGAAAAACTGTTTTTT
TRBD1,many,TRBJ2-1,TRBV12-3/TRBV12-4,CASSLGTAPYNEQFF,TGTGCCAGCAGTTTGGGGACAGCGCCCTACAATGAGCAGTTCTTC
-,few,TRBJ2-1,TRBV11-1,CASSPGTDNEQFF,TGTGCCAGCAGCCCCGGGACGGACAATGAGCAGTTCTTC
-,few,TRBJ2-3,TRBV5-5,CASSRPGADTQYF,TGTGCCAGCAGCCGCCCGGGCGCAGATACGCAGTATTTT
-,-,TRBJ2-1,TRBV6-5,CASSEPGPSNEQFF,TGTGCCAGCAGTGAGCCGGGACCCAGTAATGAGCAGTTCTTC
TRBD1,-,TRBJ2-1,TRBV5-4,CASSSGTGIYNEQFF,TGTGCCAGCAGCTCCGGGACAGGGATCTACAATGAGCAGTTCTTC
TRBD1,-,TRBJ1-2,TRBV7-2,CASSLRTGGQGYTF,TGTGCCAGCAGCTTAAGGACAGGGGGACAAGGCTACACCTTC
-,-,TRBJ2-4,TRBV10-1,CASSGGRPTRGAKNIQYF,TGCGCCAGCAGTGGGGGCCGACCGACAAGGGGAGCCAAAAACATTCAGTACTTC
-,few,TRBJ1-3,TRBV5-1,CASSLSSSSGNTIYF,TGCGCCAGCAGCTTGTCGTCTAGCTCTGGAAACACCATATATTTT
-,medium-sized,TRBJ2-1,TRBV29-1,CSVTGRANNEQFF,TGCAGCGTTACAGGGAGGGCTAACAATGAGCAGTTCTTC
-,medium-sized,TRBJ1-5,TRBV6-6,CASGSNQPQHF,TGTGCCAGCGGCAGCAATCAGCCCCAGCATTTT
-,-,TRBJ2-5,TRBV20-1,CSARGGAVRETQYF,TGCAGTGCTAGAGGGGGGGCAGTAAGAGAGACCCAGTACTTC
TRBD1,few,TRBJ1-6,TRBV5-6,CASSLGTGELGSYNSPLHF,TGCGCCAGCAGCTTGGGGACAGGAGAGTTGGGATCCTATAATTCACCCCTCCACTTT
TRBD1,few,TRBJ1-2,TRBV6-1,CASSEGQGASYTF,TGTGCCAGCAGTGAGGGACAGGGGGCAAGCTACACCTTC
TRBD1,medium-sized,TRBJ2-7,TRBV27,CASRRDSYYEQYF,TGTGCCAGCAGAAGGGACAGCTACTACGAGCAGTACTTC
TRBD1,-,TRBJ1-2,TRBV5-4,CASSNPGQGDGYTF,TGTGCCAGCAGCAACCCGGGACAGGGAGATGGCTACACCTTC
TRBD1,many,TRBJ1-6,TRBV5-1,CASSLGQGVSPLHF,TGCGCCAGCAGCTTGGGACAGGGCGTGTCACCCCTCCACTTT
-,-,TRBJ1-5,TRBV6-5,CASRGGGTGQPQHF,TGTGCCAGCAGGGGGGGGGGGACTGGCCAGCCCCAGCATTTT